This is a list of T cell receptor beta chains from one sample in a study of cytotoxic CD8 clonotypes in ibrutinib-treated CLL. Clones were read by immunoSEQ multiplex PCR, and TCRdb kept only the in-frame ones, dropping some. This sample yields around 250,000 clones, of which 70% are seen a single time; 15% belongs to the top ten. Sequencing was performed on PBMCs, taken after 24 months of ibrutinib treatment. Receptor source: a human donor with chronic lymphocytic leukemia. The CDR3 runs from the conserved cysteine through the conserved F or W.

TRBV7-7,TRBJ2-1,CASSLGPEGSPYNEQFF
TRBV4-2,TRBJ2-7,CASSQELGGSYEQYF
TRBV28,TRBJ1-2,CASSPSTAGGYTF
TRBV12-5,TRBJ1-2,CASGLGLRYGYTF
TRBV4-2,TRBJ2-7,CASSQEGQSIEFFYEQYF
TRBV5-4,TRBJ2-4,CASSLEQGLGIQYF
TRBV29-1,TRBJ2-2,CSVGVAGELFF
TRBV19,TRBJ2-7,CASSPQDSRFSYEQYF
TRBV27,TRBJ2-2,CASTHSTGELFF
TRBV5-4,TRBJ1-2,CASSNDPHGNYGYTF
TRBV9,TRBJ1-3,CASSAPSSGNTIYF
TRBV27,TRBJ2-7,CASNPGAGLDPSEQYF
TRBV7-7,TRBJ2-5,CASSFGGEETQYF
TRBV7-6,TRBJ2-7,CASSLVREYEQYF
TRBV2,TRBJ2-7,CASSNTGDSSYEQYF
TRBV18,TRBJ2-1,CASSPVGLAGGSEGEQFF
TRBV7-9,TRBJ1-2,CASSLALTGSNYGYTF
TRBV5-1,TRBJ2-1,CASSLGAAGEQFF
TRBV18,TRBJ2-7,CASSPPGAGDGEQYF
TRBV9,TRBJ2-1,CASSVVAGEYNEQFF
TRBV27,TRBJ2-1,CASSNSGGGLSYNEQFF
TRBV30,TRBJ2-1,CAWRSDEQFF
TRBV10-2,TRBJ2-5,CASSEAGEETQYF
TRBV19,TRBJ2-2,CATGVAGELFF
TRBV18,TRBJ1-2,CASSRQGYGYTF
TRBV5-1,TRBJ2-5,CASSLLSPGLEGETQYF
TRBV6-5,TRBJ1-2,CASSYRTGGYTF
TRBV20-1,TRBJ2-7,CSAPRPYEQYF